The rows below give T cell receptor beta chains drawn from one sample of a study of OX40 agonist ivuxolimab in advanced cancers. Sequenced by immunoSEQ multiplex PCR; TCRdb stores in-frame clones only, minus some. The table has 60,000 to 80,000 clones, about 81% seen once. Source: CD4+ or CD8+ T cells sorted from blood, taken in a trial of the OX40 agonist ivuxolimab. These receptors were taken from an adult with an advanced solid tumor such as melanoma, head and neck, liver or kidney cancer. The CDR3 runs from the conserved cysteine through the conserved F or W. D genes are given only for firm matches. Clone size is shown for a subset of rows, as once, few, many or a class of expanded clone.

TRBV11-3	TRBD1	TRBJ2-6	-	TGTGCCAGCAGCCCGGACAGGGTCCCGGCCAACGTCCTGACTTTC	CASSPDRVPANVLTF
TRBV6-6	TRBD2	TRBJ2-2	once	TGTGCCAGCAGCTCCAGCGGGGGAAACACCGGGGAGCTGTTTTTT	CASSSSGGNTGELFF
TRBV7-7	TRBD2	TRBJ2-1	few	TGTGCCAGCAGCTTTGGACTAGCGGGATTGGATGAGCAGTTCTTC	CASSFGLAGLDEQFF
TRBV6-1	TRBD1	TRBJ2-7	-	TGTGCCAGCAGTGTGGGGGACAGCTCCTACGAGCAGTACTTC	CASSVGDSSYEQYF
TRBV27	-	TRBJ1-5	once	TGTGCCAGCAGATTAGGTCTTAATCAGCCCCAGCATTTT	CASRLGLNQPQHF
TRBV4-1	TRBD2	TRBJ2-1	-	TGCGCCAGCAGCCCCGAGCGGCGCGGGGGGGCGGATGAGCAGTTCTTC	CASSPERRGGADEQFF
TRBV10-3	TRBD1	TRBJ2-7	-	TGTGCCAGCAACCGGGACAGGGGAAGATACGAGCAGTACTTC	CASNRDRGRYEQYF
TRBV7-9	-	TRBJ2-2	-	TGTGCCAGCAGCGGCCCTGGGCCGACGAACACCGGGGAGCTGTTTTTT	CASSGPGPTNTGELFF
TRBV30	-	TRBJ1-2	-	TGTGCCTGGAGTGTCAGTACTAACTATGGCTACACCTTC	CAWSVSTNYGYTF
TRBV6-5	-	TRBJ1-3	-	TGTGCCAGCAGTCCCCGGACAGCCTGGAAGGGCACCATATATTTT	CASSPRTAWKGTIYF
TRBV29-1	-	TRBJ1-5	-	TGCAGCGTTGGGGGGGAGGGTCAGCCCCAGCATTTT	CSVGGEGQPQHF
TRBV6-6	-	TRBJ2-1	-	TGTGCCAGCAGGAAGAACGGACCGTCTAGCAATGAGCAGTTCTTC	CASRKNGPSSNEQFF
TRBV19	-	TRBJ1-1	-	TGTGCCAGTAGTATCCTAGACACGGACATGAACACTGAAGCTTTCTTT	CASSILDTDMNTEAFF
TRBV25-1	-	TRBJ2-2	few	TGTGCCAGCAGTGATAGGGGTAGGGGGGCCGGGGAGCTGTTTTTT	CASSDRGRGAGELFF
TRBV19	TRBD1	TRBJ1-1	-	TGTGCCAGTAGATTTGGGGACAGCTCTACTGAAGCTTTCTTT	CASRFGDSSTEAFF
TRBV14	-	TRBJ2-7	-	TGTGCCAGCAGCCAAGATTGGGATTCCTACGAGCAGTACTTC	CASSQDWDSYEQYF
TRBV5-1	-	TRBJ2-2	-	TGCGCCAGCAGCTTGGCGGCCAGCGGCGGGGAGCTGTTTTTT	CASSLAASGGELFF
TRBV29-1	TRBD2	TRBJ2-1	-	TGCAGCGTTGTATTAGCGGGAGGAGGGTCCTACAATGAGCAGTTCTTC	CSVVLAGGGSYNEQFF
TRBV25-1	-	TRBJ2-1	-	TGTGCCAGCACGGTTGGAGGGGGGTGGAGGGGTGAGCAGTTCTTC	CASTVGGGWRGEQFF
TRBV11-2	-	TRBJ1-2	-	TGTGCCAGCAGCTTTGCCCAGCTCTATGGCTACACCTTC	CASSFAQLYGYTF
TRBV6-1	-	TRBJ2-6	-	TGTGCCAGCAGTGGCAGGGTTTCTGGGGCCAACGTCCTGACTTTC	CASSGRVSGANVLTF
TRBV5-1	TRBD1	TRBJ1-2	-	TGCGCCAGCAGCTTGGGGGACAGGGCCTATGGCTACACCTTC	CASSLGDRAYGYTF
TRBV6-1	-	TRBJ1-4	-	TGTGCCAGCAGTTCCGGGACAACTGGTAATGAAAAACTGTTTTTT	CASSSGTTGNEKLFF
TRBV5-1	TRBD2	TRBJ2-5	once	TGCGCCAGCAGCTTGGCGGGGACTAGCGCGGAGACCCAGTACTTC	CASSLAGTSAETQYF
TRBV2	-	TRBJ2-5	-	TGTGCCAGCAGTGGCGGGGCAAATCAAGAGACCCAGTACTTC	CASSGGANQETQYF
TRBV7-2	-	TRBJ1-5	-	TGTGCCAGCAGCTTACGGGTTTCCAATTCTGATCAGCCCCAGCATTTT	CASSLRVSNSDQPQHF
TRBV9	TRBD1	TRBJ2-1	-	TGTGCCAGCAGCCCTAGGGGGACAGGGCATTTCAATGAGCAGTTCTTC	CASSPRGTGHFNEQFF
TRBV13	TRBD2	TRBJ2-7	-	TGTGCCAGCAGCTTAGGTAGCGGGAGATCTAAAGAGCAGTACTTC	CASSLGSGRSKEQYF
TRBV7-8	-	TRBJ1-1	-	TGTGCCAGCAGCTTAGCGGAACCGGGGCTGGGGACTGAAGCTTTCTTT	CASSLAEPGLGTEAFF
TRBV5-3	-	TRBJ1-5	few	TGTGCCAGAAGCTTCCGGGACAACAAAAATAGCAATCAGCCCCAGCATTTT	CARSFRDNKNSNQPQHF
TRBV5-1	-	TRBJ2-7	-	TGCGCCAGCAGCTTAATTCCGGCCGTAGGAGAGCAGTACTTC	CASSLIPAVGEQYF
TRBV19	TRBD1	TRBJ2-7	once	TGTGCCAGTAGTAACTTAACAGGGGACTACGAGCAGTACTTC	CASSNLTGDYEQYF
TRBV18	-	TRBJ1-5	-	TGTGCCAGCTCACCATCTTCAGGTAGCAATCAGCCCCAGCATTTT	CASSPSSGSNQPQHF
TRBV19	TRBD1	TRBJ2-5	-	TGTGCCAGTAGTGTCAGACAGGGAGAGACCCAGTACTTC	CASSVRQGETQYF
TRBV19	-	TRBJ2-1	-	TGTGCCAGTAGGGACCGGGGTAGCGGAGTTTACAATGAGCAGTTCTTC	CASRDRGSGVYNEQFF
TRBV5-4	-	TRBJ2-7	-	TGTGCCAGCAGCGTCCCCCCCCAACTCTACCCTGCGGAGCAGTACTTC	CASSVPPQLYPAEQYF
TRBV12-5	TRBD1	TRBJ1-2	-	TGTGCTAGTGGTTTGAGGACAGGTGTCTATGGCTACACCTTC	CASGLRTGVYGYTF
TRBV7-2	TRBD1	TRBJ2-1	-	TGTGCCAGCAGCTTGGGACAGATCAATGAGCAGTTCTTC	CASSLGQINEQFF
TRBV5-1	-	TRBJ2-7	-	TGCGCCAGCAGCTTGGTGCCAGCATCCTACGAGCAGTACTTC	CASSLVPASYEQYF
TRBV5-1	TRBD1	TRBJ2-3	-	TGCGCCAGCAGCCGCGGGACAGGATTACCCGCTAGCACAGATACGCAGTATTTT	CASSRGTGLPASTDTQYF
TRBV6-6	-	TRBJ1-1	-	TGTGCCAGCAGTTACATCCAGGTCACAGCGGACACTGAAGCTTTCTTT	CASSYIQVTADTEAFF
TRBV27	-	TRBJ1-2	once	TGTGCCAGCACCACGTTACAGGGTAGTAATGGCTACACCTTC	CASTTLQGSNGYTF
TRBV2	TRBD1	TRBJ2-1	-	TGTGCCAGCAGTGAAAGAACAGGGGTAGGTGAGCAGTTCTTC	CASSERTGVGEQFF
TRBV19	-	TRBJ1-1	few	TGTGCCAGTAGTATCGTTCCGAACACTGAAGCTTTCTTT	CASSIVPNTEAFF
TRBV10-3	TRBD1	TRBJ1-1	-	TGTGCCATCAGTGACGCCGGACAGGGAGGTTTAACTGAAGCTTTCTTT	CAISDAGQGGLTEAFF
TRBV4-2	TRBD2	TRBJ2-1	-	TGTGCCAGCAGCCCCCAAAGCGGGGGGGGCCATGAGCAGTTCTTC	CASSPQSGGGHEQFF
TRBV4-2	TRBD1	TRBJ2-1	-	TGTGCCAGCAGCCCGACAGGGGACTCCTACAATGAGCAGTTCTTC	CASSPTGDSYNEQFF
TRBV7-6	-	TRBJ1-2	-	TGTGCCAGCAGCTTAGCGGCTTCAATCGGGAACCCCAACACCTATGGCTACACCTTC	CASSLAASIGNPNTYGYTF
TRBV2	-	TRBJ2-4	-	TGTGCCTGGAAGAGAGGGACGAGGGGGATTCAGTACTTC	CAWKRGTRGIQYF